The rows below give T cell receptor beta chains drawn from one sample of a study of early T cells in non-severe SARS-CoV-2 infection. A single record per CDR3 protein comes from TCRdb applying MiXCR to the 5' RACE reads. The sample has 86,000 or so distinct CDR3 sequences, over 5% seen once. The sample consisted of whole blood. These receptors were taken from an adult who was a healthcare worker with PCR-confirmed SARS-CoV-2 infection or an uninfected control (not recorded which). Both conserved end residues are part of each CDR3. The D gene is left open where the match is weak. The size entry is marked missing in some rows and otherwise reads once, few, many or a size class.

j_call | cdr3_length | d_call | clone_size | v_call | cdr3_aa | cdr3_nt
TRBJ2-5 | 16 | - | many | TRBV5-1 | CASSPGLGAYQETQYF | TGCGCCAGCAGCCCAGGACTGGGAGCGTACCAAGAGACCCAGTACTTC
TRBJ1-5 | 13 | - | - | TRBV20-1 | CSARSHGNQPQHF | TGCAGTGCTCGGAGCCACGGCAATCAGCCCCAGCATTTT
TRBJ1-1 | 14 | TRBD1 | few | TRBV13 | CASSRGLGQGGAFF | TGTGCCAGCAGCCGAGGCTTGGGACAGGGGGGAGCTTTCTTT
TRBJ2-4 | 11 | - | many | TRBV29-1 | CSESRDKRPYF | TGCAGCGAGAGCCGGGACAAAAGGCCGTACTTC
TRBJ2-7 | 15 | - | - | TRBV20-1 | CSASKSGTNTYEQYF | TGCAGTGCCAGCAAGTCAGGGACGAATACCTACGAGCAGTACTTC
TRBJ2-5 | 14 | TRBD2 | few | TRBV11-2 | CASSRSRGEETQYF | TGTGCCAGCAGTCGCTCCCGGGGGGAAGAGACCCAGTACTTC
TRBJ2-7 | 14 | TRBD2 | - | TRBV29-1 | CSVSLAGASYEQYF | TGCAGCGTGAGTCTAGCGGGAGCCTCCTACGAGCAGTACTTC
TRBJ1-2 | 13 | - | few | TRBV6-6 | CASSQNGGAGYTF | TGTGCCAGCAGTCAGAACGGGGGGGCTGGCTACACCTTC
TRBJ2-7 | 17 | - | many | TRBV20-1 | CSASYVPRGRGDYEQYF | TGCAGTGCTAGTTACGTCCCCAGGGGCAGGGGGGACTACGAGCAGTACTTC
TRBJ1-1 | 14 | TRBD1 | few | TRBV29-1 | CSVIGQGEGTEAFF | TGCAGCGTAATAGGACAGGGAGAGGGCACTGAAGCTTTCTTT
TRBJ2-6 | 19 | - | - | TRBV11-2 | CASSIRRQGSSSGANVLTF | TGTGCCAGCAGCATTAGGAGGCAGGGATCTTCCTCTGGGGCCAACGTCCTGACTTTC
TRBJ1-1 | 15 | TRBD1 | many | TRBV14 | CASSRRTGANTEAFF | TGTGCCAGCAGCCGTCGAACAGGGGCGAACACTGAAGCTTTCTTT
TRBJ2-7 | 14 | - | many | TRBV7-9 | CASSQGYRNYEQYF | TGTGCCAGTTCACAGGGTTACCGGAACTACGAGCAGTACTTC
TRBJ2-3 | 16 | - | few | TRBV12-3/TRBV12-4 | CASSLVVGGYTDTQYF | TGTGCCAGCAGTTTAGTGGTGGGGGGTTACACAGATACGCAGTATTTT
TRBJ2-7 | 13 | TRBD1 | - | TRBV29-1 | CSVAGTGEGEQYF | TGCAGCGTTGCGGGGACAGGGGAGGGCGAGCAGTACTTC
TRBJ1-2 | 15 | TRBD1 | many | TRBV7-2 | CASSLVLGQGFGYTF | TGTGCCAGCAGCTTAGTTCTGGGACAGGGGTTTGGCTACACCTTC
TRBJ2-7 | 14 | TRBD2 | few | TRBV19 | CASSRLAGAYEQYF | TGTGCCAGTAGCCGACTAGCGGGAGCCTACGAGCAGTACTTC
TRBJ2-2 | 14 | - | many | TRBV7-9 | CASSIRANTGELFF | TGTGCCAGCAGCATCCGGGCCAACACCGGGGAGCTGTTTTTT
TRBJ2-3 | 15 | - | few | TRBV7-9 | CASSTDSFLTDTQYF | TGTGCCAGCTCAACCGACAGCTTCCTCACAGATACGCAGTATTTT
TRBJ2-2 | 11 | - | - | TRBV20-1 | CSAANTGELFF | TGCAGTGCAGCGAACACCGGGGAGCTGTTTTTT
TRBJ1-1 | 15 | - | many | TRBV7-9 | CASSLLVTVNTEAFF | TGTGCCAGCAGCTTATTGGTGACCGTGAACACTGAAGCTTTCTTT
TRBJ2-7 | 17 | - | few | TRBV28 | CASSPSVWLRSSYEQYF | TGTGCCAGCAGTCCATCTGTGTGGCTGAGGAGCTCCTACGAGCAGTACTTC